This TCR beta chain was sequenced for a study of T cells in Graves' hyperthyroidism and ophthalmopathy. Points from the study as a whole: Within blood appeared most thyroid clonotypes that had expanded above 0.001.

This clonotype has more than one count but fewer than ten. Its antigen is unidentified. Germline V gene lookup returns CDR1 DFQATT and CDR2 SNEGSKA (reference sequence). The CDR3 contains 14 residues. The V segment lost 3 bases and the J segment 5 bases; nucleotides outside the gene matches: 7. Amplified regions were TCR beta CDR3 sequences from RNA transcripts. The study used the HTBI primer set for a first-round RT-PCR of the TCR CDR3. TCRdb itself ran the multiplex PCR reads through MiXCR, one entry per CDR3 protein. The table includes around 690,000 distinct CDR3 sequences, around 15% detected once. Patients aged 18 to 65 with hyperthyroidism were newly diagnosed, with duration under 2 months. The study left out patients who had uncontrolled infection, other autoimmune disease, pregnancy or lactation.

The clonotype was recovered from a man aged 50 or older with Graves' hyperthyroidism. The gene calls are TRBV20-1 and TRBJ1-1; 9 bases agree with TRBD1. The sequencing input was blood. Written as DNA, the CDR3 is TGCAGTGCTAGCGGGGACAGGGTGTGGACTGAAGCTTTCTTT. Encoded protein: CSASGDRVWTEAFF.